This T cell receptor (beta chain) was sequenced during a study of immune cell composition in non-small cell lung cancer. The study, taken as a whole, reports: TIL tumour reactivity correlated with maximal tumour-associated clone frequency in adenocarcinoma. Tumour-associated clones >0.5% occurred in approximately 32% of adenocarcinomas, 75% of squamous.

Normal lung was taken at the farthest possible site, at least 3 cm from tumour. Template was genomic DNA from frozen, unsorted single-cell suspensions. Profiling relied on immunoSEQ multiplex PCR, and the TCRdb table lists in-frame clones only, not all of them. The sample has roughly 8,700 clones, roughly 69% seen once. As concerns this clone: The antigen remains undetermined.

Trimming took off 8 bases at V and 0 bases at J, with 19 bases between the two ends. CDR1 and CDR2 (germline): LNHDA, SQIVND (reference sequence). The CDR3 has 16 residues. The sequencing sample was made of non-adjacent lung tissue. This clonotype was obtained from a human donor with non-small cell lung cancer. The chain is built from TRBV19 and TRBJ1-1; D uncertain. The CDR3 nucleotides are TGTGCCAGTGGGAGAATGGCAGGTAACATGAACACTGAAGCTTTCTTT. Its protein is CASGRMAGNMNTEAFF.